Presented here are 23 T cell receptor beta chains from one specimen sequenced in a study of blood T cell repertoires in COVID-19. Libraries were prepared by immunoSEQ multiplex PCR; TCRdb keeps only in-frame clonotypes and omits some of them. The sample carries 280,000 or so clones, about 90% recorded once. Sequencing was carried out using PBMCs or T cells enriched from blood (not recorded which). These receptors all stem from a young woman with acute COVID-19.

The CDR3 region is CASSLVQGIDTQYF. The CDR3, as DNA: TGTGCCAGCAGCTTAGTCCAGGGAATAGATACGCAGTATTTT. This rearrangement joins TRBV7-3 to TRBJ2-3; D perhaps matches TRBD1 (5 bases). This CDR3 region has 14 residues. The germline V and J ends were trimmed by 2 bases and 5 bases, with 11 bases remaining between them. Germline V gene lookup returns CDR1 SGHTA and CDR2 FQGTGA. Full variable domain (missing parts from reference TRBV7-3 and TRBJ2-3): GAGVSQTPSNKVTEKGKYVELRCDPISGHTALYWYRQSLGQGPEFLIYFQGTGAADDSGLPNDRFFAVRPEGSVSTLKIQRTERGDSAVYLCASSLVQGIDTQYFGPGTRLTVL.

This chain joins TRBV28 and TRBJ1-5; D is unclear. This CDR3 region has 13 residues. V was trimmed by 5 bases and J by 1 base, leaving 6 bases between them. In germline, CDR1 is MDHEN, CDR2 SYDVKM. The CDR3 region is CASSEMSNQPQHF. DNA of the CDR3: TGTGCCAGCAGTGAGATGAGCAATCAGCCCCAGCATTTT.

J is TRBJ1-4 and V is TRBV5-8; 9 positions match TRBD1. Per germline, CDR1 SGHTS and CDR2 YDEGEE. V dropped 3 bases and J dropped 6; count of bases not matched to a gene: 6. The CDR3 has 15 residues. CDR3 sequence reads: CASSWRTGDYEKLFF. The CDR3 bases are TGTGCCAGCAGCTGGAGGACAGGGGATTATGAAAAACTGTTTTTT. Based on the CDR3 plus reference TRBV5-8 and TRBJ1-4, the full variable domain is EAGVTQSPTHLIKTRGQQATLRCSPISGHTSVYWYQQALGLGLQFLLWYDEGEERNRGNFPPRFSGRQFPNYSSELNVNALELEDSALYLCASSWRTGDYEKLFFGSGTQLSVL.

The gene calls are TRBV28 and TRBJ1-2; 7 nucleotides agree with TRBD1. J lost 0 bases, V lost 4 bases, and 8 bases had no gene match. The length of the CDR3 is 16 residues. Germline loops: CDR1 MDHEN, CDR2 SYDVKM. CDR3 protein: CASSSERQGSNYGYTF. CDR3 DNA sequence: TGTGCCAGCAGTTCTGAACGACAGGGATCTAACTATGGCTACACCTTC.

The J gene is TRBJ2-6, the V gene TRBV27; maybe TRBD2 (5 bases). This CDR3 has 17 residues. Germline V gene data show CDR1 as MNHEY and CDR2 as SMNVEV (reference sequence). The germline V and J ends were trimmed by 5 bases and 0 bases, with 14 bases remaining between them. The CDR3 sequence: CASSLGIRNSGANVLTF. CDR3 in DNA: TGTGCCAGCAGTCTCGGGATCCGAAACTCTGGGGCCAACGTCCTGACTTTC. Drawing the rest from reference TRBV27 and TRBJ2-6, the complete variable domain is EAQVTQNPRYLITVTGKKLTVTCSQNMNHEYMSWYRQDPGLGLRQIYYSMNVEVTDKGDVPEGYKVSRKEKRNFPLILESPSPNQTSLYFCASSLGIRNSGANVLTFGAGSRLTVL.

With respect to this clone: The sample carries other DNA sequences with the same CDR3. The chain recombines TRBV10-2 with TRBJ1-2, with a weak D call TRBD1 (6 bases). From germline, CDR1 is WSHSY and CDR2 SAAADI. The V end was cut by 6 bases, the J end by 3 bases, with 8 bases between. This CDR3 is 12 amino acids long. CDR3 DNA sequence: TGCGCCAGCAGACAGGGAGACTATGGCTACACCTTC. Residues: CASRQGDYGYTF.

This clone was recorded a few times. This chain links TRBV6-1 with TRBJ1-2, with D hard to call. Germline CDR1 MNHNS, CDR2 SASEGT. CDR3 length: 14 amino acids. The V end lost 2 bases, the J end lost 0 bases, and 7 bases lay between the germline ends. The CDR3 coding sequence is TGTGCCAGCAGTGAAACCAGGTCTAACTATGGCTACACCTTC. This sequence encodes CASSETRSNYGYTF.

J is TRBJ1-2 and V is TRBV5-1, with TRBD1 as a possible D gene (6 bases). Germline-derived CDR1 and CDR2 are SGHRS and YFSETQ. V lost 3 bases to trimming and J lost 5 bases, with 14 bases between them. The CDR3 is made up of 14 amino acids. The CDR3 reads CASSSVQGAYGYTF. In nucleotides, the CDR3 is TGCGCCAGCAGCTCGGTACAGGGTGCGTATGGCTACACCTTC.

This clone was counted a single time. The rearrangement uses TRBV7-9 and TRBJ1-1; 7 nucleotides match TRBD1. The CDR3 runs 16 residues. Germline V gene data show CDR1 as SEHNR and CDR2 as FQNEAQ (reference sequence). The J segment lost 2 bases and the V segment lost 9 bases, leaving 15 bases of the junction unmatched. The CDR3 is CASKGAYGVLNTEAFF. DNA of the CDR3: TGTGCCAGTAAGGGGGCCTACGGGGTCCTTAACACTGAAGCTTTCTTT.

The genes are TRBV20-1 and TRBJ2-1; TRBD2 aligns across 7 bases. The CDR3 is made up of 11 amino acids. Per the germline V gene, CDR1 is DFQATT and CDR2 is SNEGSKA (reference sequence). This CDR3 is CGGSGDYEQFF. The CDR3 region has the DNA TGCGGCGGGAGTGGAGATTATGAGCAGTTCTTC.

This chain's CDR3 is CASSQPSGVWYEQFF. CDR3 nucleotide sequence: TGTGCCAGCAGCCAACCATCGGGAGTCTGGTATGAGCAGTTCTTC. The rearrangement uses TRBV3-1 (or the pseudogene TRBV3-2) and TRBJ2-1, with a tentative D call TRBD2 (6 bases). The CDR3 spans 15 residues. From germline, CDR1 is LGHDT and CDR2 YNNKEL (reference sequence). Trimming cost V 2 bases and J 8 bases, with 16 bases left between them.

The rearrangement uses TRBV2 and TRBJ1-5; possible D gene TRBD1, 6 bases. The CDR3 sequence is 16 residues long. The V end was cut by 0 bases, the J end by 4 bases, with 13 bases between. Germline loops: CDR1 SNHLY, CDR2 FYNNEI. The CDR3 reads CASSEAPQGPNQPQHF. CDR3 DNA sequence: TGTGCCAGCAGTGAAGCGCCACAGGGTCCGAATCAGCCCCAGCATTTT.

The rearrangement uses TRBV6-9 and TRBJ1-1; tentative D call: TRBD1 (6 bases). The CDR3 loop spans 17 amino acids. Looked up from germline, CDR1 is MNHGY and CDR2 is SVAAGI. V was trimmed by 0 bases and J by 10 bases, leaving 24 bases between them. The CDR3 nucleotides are TGTGCCAGCAGTTATTCACCCCGTCGGACAGACAAACCCGGAGCTTTCTTT. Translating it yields CASSYSPRRTDKPGAFF.

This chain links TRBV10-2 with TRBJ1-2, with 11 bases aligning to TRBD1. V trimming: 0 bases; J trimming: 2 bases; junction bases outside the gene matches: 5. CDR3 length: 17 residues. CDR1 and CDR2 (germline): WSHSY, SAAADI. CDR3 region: CASSESDRGHKNYGYTF. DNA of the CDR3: TGCGCCAGCAGTGAGTCGGACAGGGGGCACAAGAACTATGGCTACACCTTC.

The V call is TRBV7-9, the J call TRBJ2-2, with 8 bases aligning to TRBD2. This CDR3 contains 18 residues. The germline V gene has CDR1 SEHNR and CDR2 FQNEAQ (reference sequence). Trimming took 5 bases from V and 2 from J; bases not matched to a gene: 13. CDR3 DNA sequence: TGTGCCAGCAGCCTACAGACTAGCGCAATCCTTAACACCGGGGAGCTGTTTTTT. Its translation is CASSLQTSAILNTGELFF. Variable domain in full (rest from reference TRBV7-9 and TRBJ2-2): DTGVSQNPRHKITKRGQNVTFRCDPISEHNRLYWYRQTLGQGPEFLTYFQNEAQLEKSRLLSDRFSAERPKGSFSTLEIQRTEQGDSAMYLCASSLQTSAILNTGELFFGEGSRLTVL.

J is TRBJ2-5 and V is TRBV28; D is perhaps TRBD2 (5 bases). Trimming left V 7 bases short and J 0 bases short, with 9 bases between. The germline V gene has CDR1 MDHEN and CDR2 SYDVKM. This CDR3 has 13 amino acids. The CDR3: CASTAGNQETQYF. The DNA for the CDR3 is TGTGCCAGCACAGCCGGGAACCAAGAGACCCAGTACTTC.

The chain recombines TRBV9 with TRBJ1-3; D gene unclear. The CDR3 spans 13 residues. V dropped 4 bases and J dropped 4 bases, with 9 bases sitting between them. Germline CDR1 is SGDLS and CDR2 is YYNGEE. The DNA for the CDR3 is TGTGCCAGCAGCCTAGATCGGGGAAACACCATATATTTT. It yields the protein CASSLDRGNTIYF. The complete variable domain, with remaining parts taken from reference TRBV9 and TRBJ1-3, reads DSGVTQTPKHLITATGQRVTLRCSPRSGDLSVYWYQQSLDQGLQFLIQYYNGEERAKGNILERFSAQQFPDLHSELNLSSLELGDSALYFCASSLDRGNTIYFGEGSWLTVV.

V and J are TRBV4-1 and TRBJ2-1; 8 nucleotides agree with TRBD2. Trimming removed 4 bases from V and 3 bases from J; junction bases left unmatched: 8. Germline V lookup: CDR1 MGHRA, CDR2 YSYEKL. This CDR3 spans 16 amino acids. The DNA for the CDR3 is TGCGCCAGCAGCCCGGGAGGGCTAGCGGTCTACAATGAGCAGTTCTTC. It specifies CASSPGGLAVYNEQFF.

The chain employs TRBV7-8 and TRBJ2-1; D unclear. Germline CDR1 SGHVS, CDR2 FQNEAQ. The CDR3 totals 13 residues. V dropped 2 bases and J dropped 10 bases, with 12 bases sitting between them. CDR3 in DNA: TGTGCCAGCAGCTTACAGCAGGTGAACGAGCAGTTCTTC. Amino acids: CASSLQQVNEQFF.

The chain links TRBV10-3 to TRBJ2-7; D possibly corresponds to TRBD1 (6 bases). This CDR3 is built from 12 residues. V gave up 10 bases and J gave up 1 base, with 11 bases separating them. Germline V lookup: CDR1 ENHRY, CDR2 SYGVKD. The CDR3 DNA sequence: TGTGCCACCTCACAGGGATCCTACGAGCAGTACTTC. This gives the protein CATSQGSYEQYF.

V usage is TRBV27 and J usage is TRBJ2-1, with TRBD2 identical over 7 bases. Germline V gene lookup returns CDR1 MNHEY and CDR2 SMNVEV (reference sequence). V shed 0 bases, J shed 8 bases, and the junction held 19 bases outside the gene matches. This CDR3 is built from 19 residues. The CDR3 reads CASSLSGGFFAGAKDEQFF. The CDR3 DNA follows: TGTGCCAGCAGTTTATCCGGCGGGTTTTTCGCGGGAGCGAAGGATGAGCAGTTCTTC.

CDR3: CASSLGGPNTEAFF. The CDR3 nucleotides are TGTGCCAGCAGCTTGGGGGGGCCCAACACTGAAGCTTTCTTT. The chain uses TRBV7-6 and TRBJ1-1, with D maybe TRBD1 (6 bases). Germline lookup yields CDR1 SGHVS and CDR2 FNYEAQ. The CDR3 extends over 14 amino acids. The ends were cut back, 3 bases at V and 2 bases at J, with 10 bases in the middle.

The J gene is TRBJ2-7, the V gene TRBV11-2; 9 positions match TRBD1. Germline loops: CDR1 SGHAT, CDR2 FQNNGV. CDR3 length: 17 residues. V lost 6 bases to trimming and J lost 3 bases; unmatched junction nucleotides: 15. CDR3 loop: CASSPPTWDRVGYEQYF. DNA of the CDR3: TGTGCCAGCAGTCCTCCCACTTGGGACAGGGTGGGCTACGAGCAGTACTTC.